This T cell receptor (beta chain) was observed in a study of T cells in Graves' hyperthyroidism and ophthalmopathy. Overall study: The authors collected peripheral blood at initial diagnosis, before any treatment. General study points: Most clonotypes that expanded in the thyroid above 0.001 also showed up in blood. A model of 13 V-J features distinguished ophthalmopathy from stable hyperthyroidism.

This clonotype appeared a few times. Its specificity is unknown. RNA transcripts gave rise to amplified TCR beta CDR3 regions. The HTBI primer set drove a first-round RT-PCR of the TCR CDR3. TCRdb reprocessed the multiplex PCR reads with MiXCR, giving one entry per CDR3 protein. The sample contains approximately 150,000 distinct CDR3 sequences, 9.4% of which appear only once. The trim removed 4 bases at V and 4 bases at J, leaving 6 bases unmatched. The CDR3 contains 14 residues. Per germline, CDR1 LNHDA and CDR2 SQIVND (reference sequence). The V gene is TRBV19, the J gene TRBJ2-5; 7 bases line up with TRBD1. The source material was blood. This TCR was sampled from a woman aged 18-35 years with Graves' hyperthyroidism that later progressed to Graves' ophthalmopathy. For the CDR3, the DNA is TGTGCCAGTAGTACGACAGGGACGGGAGAGACCCAGTACTTC. It codes for CASSTTGTGETQYF.